This T cell receptor (beta chain) was retrieved from a study of blood T cell repertoires in COVID-19. Produced via immunoSEQ multiplex PCR; TCRdb's table is partial and in-frame only. This sample carries over 60,000 clones, roughly 80% of them seen once, and the ten largest clones take around 20%. V was clipped by 4 bases and J by 1 base; unmatched bases: 7. The CDR3 has 17 residues. CDR1 MNHEY and CDR2 SMNVEV come from the germline V gene (reference sequence). The receptor's source is a human donor in a cohort sampled during active COVID-19. The sample comprised peripheral blood. The V call is TRBV27, the J call TRBJ2-5; the match to TRBD2 covers 12 bases. The CDR3 here is CASSSGLAGPLQETQYF. The DNA for the CDR3 is TGTGCCAGCAGTTCCGGACTAGCGGGGCCTCTCCAAGAGACCCAGTACTTC.